This T cell receptor beta chain was profiled in a study of shared clonotypes between healthy human individuals. Findings and limits, study-wide: Naive subsets, compared against memory subsets, generally had larger estimated richness values. Large sequencing depth failed to make sorted-subset sequencing complete, rarefaction showed. Clonotype sharing among donors, it was expected, would be affected by sequencing depth. Enrolling few donors narrowed the genetic and exposure-history diversity that was represented.

Comments on this clone: What it binds is unknown.

Data came from immunoSEQ multiplex PCR; TCRdb stores just in-frame clones and leaves some out. The data hold some 1.5 million clones, with around 97% observed a single time. After removal of 3 bases from V and 0 bases from J, the junction contained 1 base not matched to a gene. CDR3 length equals 16 residues. Germline V gives CDR1 LNHNV, CDR2 YYDKDF (reference sequence). This receptor was taken from a man aged 25-45 years in good health. Sequenced sample: naive CD4+ T cells sorted from blood. Subset here: CD45RA+ positively selected. The genes are TRBV15 and TRBJ2-6; 8 nucleotides agree with TRBD1. The CDR3 region is CATSRDRDSGANVLTF. The CDR3 DNA sequence: TGTGCCACCAGCAGGGACAGGGACTCTGGGGCCAACGTCCTGACTTTC.